These 25 T cell receptor beta chains came from one sample sequenced in a study of T cell responses to AZD1222 COVID-19 vaccine. Sequencing used immunoSEQ multiplex PCR; TCRdb keeps in-frame clones, though not all of them. Of under 150,000 clones in the sample, approximately 90% were seen once. Source: peripheral blood, taken on day 0 of AZD1222 vaccination. These receptors all come from an adult in good health.

V gene TRBV27 combines with J gene TRBJ2-1; D assignment may be TRBD1 or TRBD2 (5 bases each). The CDR3 runs to 15 residues. V lost 5 bases and J 5 bases, leaving 16 bases between the germline ends. From germline, CDR1 is MNHEY and CDR2 SMNVEV (reference sequence). The chain's CDR3 is CASSGSGTGNNEQFF. The CDR3 DNA sequence: TGTGCCAGCAGTGGGTCCGGGACGGGTAACAATGAGCAGTTCTTC.

This clone has a single count. The CDR3 loop is CASSEHTGTGELFF. The CDR3 DNA follows: TGCGCCAGCAGCGAACACACAGGGACCGGGGAGCTGTTTTTT. V usage is TRBV4-3 and J usage is TRBJ2-2, with D possibly matching TRBD1 (6 bases). Between the trimmed V and J ends, which lost 5 bases and 5 bases, there was a span of 12 bases. Germline CDR1 LGHNA, CDR2 YSLEER. The CDR3 loop spans 14 amino acids.

This chain connects TRBV18 to TRBJ1-3, with TRBD1 matching 8 bases. The CDR3 is made up of 16 amino acids. Looked up from germline, CDR1 is KGHSH and CDR2 is LQKENI. V lost 5 bases and J lost 0; bases outside the gene matches: 6. This CDR3 is CASSGTGPSSGNTIYF. DNA for the CDR3: TGTGCCAGCTCAGGGACAGGCCCGAGCTCTGGAAACACCATATATTTT.

The rearrangement joins TRBV19 to TRBJ2-4; 7 nucleotides agree with TRBD1. This CDR3 spans 16 amino acids. V lost 8 bases to trimming and J lost 3 bases; unmatched junction nucleotides: 13. Germline CDR1 LNHDA, CDR2 SQIVND (reference sequence). The CDR3 is CASPRQGRGFKNIQYF. The CDR3 coding sequence is TGTGCCAGTCCTAGACAGGGAAGGGGTTTCAAAAACATTCAGTACTTC.

This clone appeared a few times. The chain links TRBV13 to TRBJ2-1, with 9 bases lining up with TRBD1. The CDR3 consists of 15 residues. Germline trimming cut 3 bases from V and 4 bases from J; bases unmatched to any gene: 4. Germline loops: CDR1 PRHDT, CDR2 FYEKMQ (reference sequence). This CDR3 reads CASSFTGGRYNEQFF. For the CDR3, the DNA is TGTGCCAGCAGCTTTACAGGGGGCCGGTACAATGAGCAGTTCTTC.

This clone showed up just a few times. The CDR3 DNA reads TGTGCCAGTGGACAAAAAAAATGGGATACGCAGTATTTT. This sequence encodes CASGQKKWDTQYF. This rearrangement joins TRBV13 to TRBJ2-3, with a tentative D call TRBD1 (5 bases). The CDR3 consists of 13 residues. The V end lost 9 bases, the J end lost 6 bases, and 16 bases lay between the germline ends. Germline V gene sequence: CDR1 PRHDT, CDR2 FYEKMQ (reference sequence).

The rearrangement joins TRBV12-3 or TRBV12-4 to TRBJ1-2; D call uncertain. CDR3 length equals 13 residues. Trimming cost V 3 bases and J 7 bases, with 12 bases left between them. CDR3 residues: CASSLRPDSGYTF. CDR3 nucleotide sequence: TGTGCCAGCAGTTTGCGGCCGGACTCTGGCTACACCTTC.

This clone was picked up one time. V gene TRBV19 combines with J gene TRBJ2-2, with D possibly TRBD1 on 5 matching bases. The CDR3 runs 16 residues. Trimming cost V 1 base and J 0 bases, with 9 bases left between them. The V gene's germline CDR1 is LNHDA and CDR2 SQIVND (reference sequence). CDR3 sequence reads: CASSIGTGPNTGELFF. Written as DNA, the CDR3 is TGTGCCAGTAGTATAGGTACAGGCCCGAACACCGGGGAGCTGTTTTTT.

This clone was seen once. The CDR3 is CASSSGAGGAIVYEQYF. DNA for the CDR3: TGTGCCAGCAGCTCAGGGGCTGGGGGCGCGATAGTCTACGAGCAGTACTTC. This chain uses TRBV7-2 with TRBJ2-7; weak D call: TRBD1 (6 bases). CDR3 length: 17 residues. The V end lost 4 bases, the J end lost 3 bases, and 22 bases lay between the germline ends. Per the germline V gene, CDR1 is SGHTA and CDR2 is FQGNSA.

The rearrangement links TRBV15 to TRBJ2-3; the D gene is possibly TRBD2 (6 bases). The CDR3 extends over 16 amino acids. The V and J ends lost 5 bases and 1 base respectively, with 16 bases between them. In germline, CDR1 is LNHNV, CDR2 YYDKDF (reference sequence). The CDR3 is CATSLMAGRGTDTQYF. For the CDR3, the DNA is TGTGCCACCAGCCTAATGGCGGGGCGGGGCACAGATACGCAGTATTTT.

The chain recombines TRBV7-2 with TRBJ1-5, with 11 bases aligning to TRBD1. Per germline, CDR1 SGHTA and CDR2 FQGNSA. This CDR3 is 15 amino acids long. V dropped 1 base and J dropped 6; count of bases not matched to a gene: 2. CDR3 in DNA: TGTGCCAGCAGCTTAGGGACAGGGGGCCCTCAGCCCCAGCATTTT. Its protein product is CASSLGTGGPQPQHF.

The chain joins TRBV18 to TRBJ1-1; maybe TRBD1 (5 bases). Germline assignment: CDR1 KGHSH and CDR2 LQKENI. Between the trimmed V and J ends, which lost 2 bases and 1 base, there was a span of 17 bases. There are 17 residues in the CDR3. The CDR3 DNA sequence: TGTGCCAGCTCACCAACGGAAACCGGGACCCCGAACACTGAAGCTTTCTTT. Residues: CASSPTETGTPNTEAFF.

The chain joins TRBV7-9 to TRBJ2-5; 14 bases fit TRBD2. The germline gives CDR1 SEHNR, CDR2 FQNEAQ (reference sequence). J was trimmed by 4 bases and V by 5 bases; bases with no gene match: 9. CDR3 length: 17 amino acids. This CDR3 reads CASSQGLAGGRRETQYF. The DNA of the CDR3 is TGTGCCAGCAGCCAAGGACTAGCGGGAGGACGGCGAGAGACCCAGTACTTC.

The V call is TRBV18, the J call TRBJ1-5, with D possibly TRBD1 on 6 matching bases. Germline loops: CDR1 KGHSH, CDR2 LQKENI. V lost 3 bases, J lost 3 bases, and 12 bases lay in between. This CDR3 comprises 15 residues. The CDR3 nucleotides are TGTGCCAGCTCACCGGCAGGGGCCCTCAATCAGCCCCAGCATTTT. Encoded protein: CASSPAGALNQPQHF.

This chain links TRBV25-1 with TRBJ1-4, with 8 bases lining up with TRBD1. This CDR3 has 12 amino acids. Germline V gives CDR1 MGHDK, CDR2 SYGVNS. The junction had 0 bases not matched to a gene; V was cut back by 4 bases and J by 8 bases. CDR3 loop: CASSGDREKLFF. The CDR3 DNA follows: TGTGCCAGCAGTGGGGACAGGGAAAAACTGTTTTTT.

Only one count was recorded for this clone. The V and J genes are TRBV4-1 and TRBJ2-1; 7 bases match TRBD1. CDR1 and CDR2 from the germline V gene are MGHRA and YSYEKL. The CDR3 is 15 amino acids. Trimming cost V 1 base and J 5 bases; bases outside gene matches: 5. CDR3 region: CASSQVQGDDNEQFF. The CDR3 nucleotides read TGCGCCAGCAGCCAAGTTCAGGGGGACGACAATGAGCAGTTCTTC.

The chain couples TRBV3-1 (or the pseudogene TRBV3-2) to TRBJ2-1; TRBD1 matches at 9 bases. V gave up 0 bases and J gave up 1 base; unmatched junction bases: 7. The CDR3 runs to 18 residues. CDR1 and CDR2 (germline): LGHDT, YNNKEL (reference sequence). For the CDR3, the DNA is TGTGCCAGCAGCCAAGATAAGGACAGGGGTTTATCCTACAATGAGCAGTTCTTC. It encodes CASSQDKDRGLSYNEQFF.

CDR3 DNA: TGTGCCAGCAGCTTAACCGGGGGCAATGGCTACACCTTC. Translation: CASSLTGGNGYTF. This chain uses TRBV7-3 with TRBJ1-2; D might be TRBD1 (6 bases). The CDR3 has 13 residues. V lost 0 bases to trimming and J lost 6 bases, with 8 bases between them. Germline CDR1 and CDR2: SGHTA and FQGTGA.

The J gene is TRBJ2-2, the V gene TRBV19; D not resolved. CDR1 and CDR2 (germline): LNHDA, SQIVND (reference sequence). Trimming removed 3 bases from V and 1 base from J, with 6 bases in between. The CDR3 runs 14 residues. The chain's CDR3 is CASSILENTGELFF. CDR3 in DNA: TGTGCCAGTAGTATCCTAGAGAACACCGGGGAGCTGTTTTTT.

The V gene is TRBV12-3 or TRBV12-4, the J gene TRBJ2-1; D not certain. V shed 6 bases and J shed 3 bases, with 9 bases lying between them. The CDR3 runs to 13 residues. CDR3 DNA: TGTGCCAGCAGGGGATATCTCTACAATGAGCAGTTCTTC. Its translation is CASRGYLYNEQFF.

V and J are TRBV27 and TRBJ1-1, with 9 bases that match TRBD1. This CDR3 is 14 amino acids long. V lost 6 bases to trimming and J lost 6 bases; unmatched junction nucleotides: 8. Germline-derived CDR1 and CDR2 are MNHEY and SMNVEV (reference sequence). In DNA, the CDR3 is TGTGCCAGCAGCGAAAGGACAGGGGCGTCTGAAGCTTTCTTT. Translating it yields CASSERTGASEAFF.

This chain joins TRBV11-2 and TRBJ1-2; possible D gene TRBD1, 5 bases. CDR3 size: 14 residues. V was cut by 1 base and J by 5 bases, with 11 bases left in between. CDR1 is SGHAT, CDR2 FQNNGV, per germline. CDR3 sequence: CASSLVAGEYGYTF. CDR3 DNA sequence: TGTGCCAGCAGCTTAGTCGCGGGGGAGTATGGCTACACCTTC.

The chain uses TRBV10-3 and TRBJ2-7; D possibly corresponds to TRBD1 (5 bases). The germline V and J ends were trimmed by 4 bases and 6 bases, with 16 bases remaining between them. Germline V gene lookup returns CDR1 ENHRY and CDR2 SYGVKD. The CDR3 consists of 14 residues. The CDR3 sequence is CAISVQDGSGEQYF. For the CDR3, the DNA is TGTGCCATCAGTGTACAGGACGGCTCCGGCGAGCAGTACTTC.

The chain carries TRBV5-1 and TRBJ2-5; D unresolved. The V gene lost 0 bases and the J gene lost 2 bases, with 11 bases spanning the gap. The CDR3 runs 15 residues. CDR1 is SGHRS, CDR2 YFSETQ, per germline. The CDR3 coding sequence is TGCGCCAGCAGCTTGGGAAACGGAAAACAAGAGACCCAGTACTTC. Translation: CASSLGNGKQETQYF.

V and J are TRBV28 and TRBJ1-3; a possible D gene is TRBD1 (6 bases). Trimming left V 3 bases short and J 0 bases short, with 21 bases between. Germline CDR1 is MDHEN and CDR2 is SYDVKM. The CDR3 extends over 19 amino acids. CDR3 DNA: TGTGCCAGCAGTTTTAGTAATCCGGGGGCTACTTTCTCTGGAAACACCATATATTTT. This sequence encodes CASSFSNPGATFSGNTIYF.